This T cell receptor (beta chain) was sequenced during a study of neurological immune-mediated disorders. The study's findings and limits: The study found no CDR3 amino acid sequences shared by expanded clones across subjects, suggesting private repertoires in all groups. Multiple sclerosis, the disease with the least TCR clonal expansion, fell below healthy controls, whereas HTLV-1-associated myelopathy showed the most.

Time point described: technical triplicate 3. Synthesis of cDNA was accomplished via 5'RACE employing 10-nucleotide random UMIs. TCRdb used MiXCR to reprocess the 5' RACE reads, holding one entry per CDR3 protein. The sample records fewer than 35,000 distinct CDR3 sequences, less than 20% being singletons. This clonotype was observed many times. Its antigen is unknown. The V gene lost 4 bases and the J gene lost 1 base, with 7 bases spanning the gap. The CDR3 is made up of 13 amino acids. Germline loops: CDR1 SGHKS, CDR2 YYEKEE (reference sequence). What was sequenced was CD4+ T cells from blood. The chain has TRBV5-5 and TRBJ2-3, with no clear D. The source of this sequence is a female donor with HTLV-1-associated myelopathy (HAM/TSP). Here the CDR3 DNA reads TGTGCCAGCAGCCCTTGGGGCACAGATACGCAGTATTTT. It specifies CASSPWGTDTQYF. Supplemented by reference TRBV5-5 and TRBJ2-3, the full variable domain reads DAGVTQSPTHLIKTRGQQVTLRCSPISGHKSVSWYQQVLGQGPQFIFQYYEKEERGRGNFPDRFSARQFPNYSSELNVNALLLGDSALYLCASSPWGTDTQYFGPGTRLTVL.